One and the same sample provided the 5 T cell receptor beta chains below, sequenced in a study of blood T cell repertoires in COVID-19. Here immunoSEQ multiplex PCR was the method, and the copy in TCRdb shows in-frame clones only, minus some. Here the sample spans a few hundred thousand clones, roughly 90% being singletons. The specimen sequenced was peripheral blood. All receptors come from a woman aged 25 to 39 with acute or convalescent COVID-19.

The rearrangement links TRBV18 to TRBJ2-3; D possibly corresponds to TRBD2 (6 bases). The ends were cut back, 1 base at V and 4 bases at J, with 12 bases in the middle. The germline gives CDR1 KGHSH, CDR2 LQKENI. There are 15 residues in the CDR3. The CDR3 sequence: CASSPLPRDSDTQYF. The CDR3 DNA sequence: TGTGCCAGCTCACCACTTCCGCGGGATTCAGATACGCAGTATTTT.

The V gene is TRBV6-6, the J gene TRBJ1-3; TRBD1 matches 7 bases. The junction had 4 bases not matched to a gene; V was cut back by 2 bases and J by 0 bases. Germline loops: CDR1 MNHNY, CDR2 SVGAGI (reference sequence). CDR3 length equals 16 residues. CDR3 sequence (DNA): TGTGCCAGCAGTTACCCGGGACAGAACTCTGGAAACACCATATATTTT. Translation gives CASSYPGQNSGNTIYF.

About this clone itself: At the DNA level, this CDR3 is encoded by other sequences in the same sample as well. The genes are TRBV5-4 and TRBJ1-1; D perhaps matches TRBD1 (5 bases). Trimming took off 0 bases at V and 4 bases at J, with 7 bases between the two ends. CDR3 size: 13 residues. The germline V gene encodes CDR1 SGHNT and CDR2 YYREEE (reference sequence). CDR3 nucleotide sequence: TGTGCCAGCAGCTTGGGACAGCTCACTGAAGCTTTCTTT. Protein: CASSLGQLTEAFF.

The CDR3 sequence is CASSSIGLKETQYF. The CDR3 DNA reads as TGTGCCAGCAGCTCTATCGGACTTAAAGAGACCCAGTACTTC. The rearrangement links TRBV5-6 to TRBJ2-5; perhaps TRBD2 as D (5 bases). Trimming removed 3 bases from V and 3 bases from J, with 12 bases in between. The CDR3 has 14 amino acids. Germline-derived CDR1 and CDR2 are SGHDT and YYEEEE.

V gene TRBV3-1 (or the pseudogene TRBV3-2) combines with J gene TRBJ2-6; D perhaps matches TRBD2 (6 bases). Looked up from germline, CDR1 is LGHDT and CDR2 is YNNKEL (reference sequence). Trimming pared 1 base from V and 0 bases from J, leaving 7 bases between. This CDR3 has 16 residues. The CDR3 DNA reads TGTGCCAGCAGCCAAGGGGAGGTCTCTGGGGCCAACGTCCTGACTTTC. Translating it yields CASSQGEVSGANVLTF.